This paragraph reports one TCR beta chain. These data come from a study of cytomegalovirus exposure and HLA in healthy donors. Turning to the study itself: The same platform used for the approximately 700 first-cohort repertoires was also used for the 90 to 150 validation repertoires, as a later analysis reported.

Repertoires were generated with immunoSEQ multiplex PCR, while TCRdb's copy carries only in-frame clones and drops some. The sample holds a few hundred thousand clones; roughly 84% are singletons and the top ten take approximately 12%. CDR1 SGDLS and CDR2 YYNGEE come from the germline V gene. The trim removed 5 bases at V and 0 bases at J, leaving 8 bases unmatched. This CDR3 contains 17 residues. The chain couples TRBV9 to TRBJ2-1; 10 nucleotides line up with TRBD1. This TCR derives from a young man in good health and CMV-seropositive. The sample taken for sequencing was PBMCs. CDR3 coding DNA: TGTGCCAGCAGGCCGGGACAGGGGTCGAGCTCCTACAATGAGCAGTTCTTC. Amino acids: CASRPGQGSSSYNEQFF.